In this sample, the clone carrying this T cell receptor (beta chain) turned up many times. Unique molecular identifiers were included in an RNA-based 3' RACE TCR library. TCRdb reprocessed the 3' RACE reads via MiXCR and lists one record per CDR3 protein. The repertoire consists of about 89,000 distinct CDR3 sequences, with about 6.9% occurring once and the leading ten covering more than 0.95%. The sample's treatment: PENTA 11 planned treatment interruption arm or continuous ART arm. Cryopreserved PBMC samples required at least 5 million viable cells. This entry belongs to a study of HIV-infected children after antiretroviral therapy interruption. The sequencing used CD45RA+ CD4+ T cells from PBMCs, pooled from several time points, collected from a donor given antiretroviral therapy, either interrupted or continuous. Subset in this sample: naive CD4+ CD45RA+ CD45RO- T cells. The sequence was obtained from a pool of human donors with HIV.

This CDR3 reads CASIQRPGQGYGYTF. The CDR3 nucleotides read TGTGCCAGCATCCAACGCCCGGGACAGGGGTATGGCTACACCTTC. This rearrangement joins TRBV12-3 or TRBV12-4 to TRBJ1-2; 10 bases are a match to TRBD1. This CDR3 contains 15 residues. The trim removed 7 bases at V and 5 bases at J, leaving 10 bases unmatched.